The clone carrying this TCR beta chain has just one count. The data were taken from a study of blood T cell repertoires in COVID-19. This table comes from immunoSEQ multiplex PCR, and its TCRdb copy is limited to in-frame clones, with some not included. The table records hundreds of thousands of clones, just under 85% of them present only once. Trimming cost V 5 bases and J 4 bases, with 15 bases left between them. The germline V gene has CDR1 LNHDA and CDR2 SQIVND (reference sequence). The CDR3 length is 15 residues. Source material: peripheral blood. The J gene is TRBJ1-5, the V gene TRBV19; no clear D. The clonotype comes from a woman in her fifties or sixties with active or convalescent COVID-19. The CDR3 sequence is CASSVAGSWNQPQHF. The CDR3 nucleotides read TGTGCCAGTAGTGTGGCGGGGAGTTGGAATCAGCCCCAGCATTTT. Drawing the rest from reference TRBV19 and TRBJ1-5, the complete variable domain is DGGITQSPKYLFRKEGQNVTLSCEQNLNHDAMYWYRQDPGQGLRLIYYSQIVNDFQKGDIAEGYSVSREKKESFPLTVTSAQKNPTAFYLCASSVAGSWNQPQHFGDGTRLSIL.